Listed here are 6 T cell receptor beta chains from one sample, sequenced in a study of blood T cell repertoires in COVID-19. Assay: immunoSEQ multiplex PCR; the TCRdb copy retains only in-frame clones and omits some. The sample consists of about 46,000 clones, roughly nine tenths of them appearing once. What was sequenced was PBMCs or T cells enriched from blood (not recorded which). All receptors come from a woman in her fifties or sixties who had recovered from COVID-19.

This clone is a singleton in its sample. J is TRBJ1-3 and V is TRBV3-1 (or the pseudogene TRBV3-2), with TRBD1 as a possible D gene (5 bases). CDR1 is LGHDT, CDR2 YNNKEL, per germline (reference sequence). This CDR3 region has 15 residues. With 1 base removed from V and 4 bases from J, the gap between germline ends came to 11 bases. The CDR3 loop is CASSQGSGLGNTIYF. In nucleotides, the CDR3 is TGTGCCAGCAGCCAAGGCTCAGGGTTAGGAAACACCATATATTTT.

This chain joins TRBV7-2 and TRBJ2-1; 9 bases fit TRBD2. V was clipped by 1 base and J by 6 bases; unmatched bases: 7. In germline, CDR1 is SGHTA, CDR2 FQGNSA. The CDR3 is 16 residues long. CDR3 sequence (DNA): TGTGCCAGCAGCTTAGGCCAGCGGGAGGTAGCCAATGAGCAGTTCTTC. It specifies CASSLGQREVANEQFF.

V usage is TRBV18 and J usage is TRBJ2-7; TRBD1 is a possible D gene (5 bases). This CDR3 contains 11 residues. V gave up 4 bases and J gave up 5 bases, with 6 bases separating them. Germline V CDR1 and CDR2: KGHSH, LQKENI. CDR3 sequence (DNA): TGTGCCAGCTCACAGGGGAACGAGCAGTACTTC. Translated, it gives CASSQGNEQYF.

The chain uses TRBV21-1 and TRBJ2-1; TRBD1, the D gene given by the table, was not confirmed from the DNA. TRBV21-1 is reported as a pseudogene. The CDR3 covers 15 residues. CDR3: CASSPIRDSNNEQFF. CDR3 in DNA: TGTGCCAGCAGCCCTATTCGGGACAGCAACAATGAGCAGTTCTTC.

The V and J genes are TRBV28 and TRBJ2-4; 7 nucleotides agree with TRBD2. The CDR3 runs to 15 residues. The V gene's germline CDR1 is MDHEN and CDR2 SYDVKM. V gave up 2 bases and J gave up 7 bases; unmatched junction bases: 8. CDR3 DNA sequence: TGTGCCAGCAGTTTAGCGGGAGTGGGGGAGAACATTCAGTACTTC. It encodes CASSLAGVGENIQYF.

Remarks on this clone: This sample also contains other DNA sequences that code for the same CDR3. J is TRBJ1-2 and V is TRBV6-5, with unresolved D. The CDR3 runs 13 residues. The ends were cut back, 0 bases at V and 4 bases at J, with 6 bases in the middle. The germline V gene encodes CDR1 MNHEY and CDR2 SVGAGI. CDR3 loop: CASSYSGSYGYTF. CDR3 bases: TGTGCCAGCAGTTACTCCGGGAGCTATGGCTACACCTTC.